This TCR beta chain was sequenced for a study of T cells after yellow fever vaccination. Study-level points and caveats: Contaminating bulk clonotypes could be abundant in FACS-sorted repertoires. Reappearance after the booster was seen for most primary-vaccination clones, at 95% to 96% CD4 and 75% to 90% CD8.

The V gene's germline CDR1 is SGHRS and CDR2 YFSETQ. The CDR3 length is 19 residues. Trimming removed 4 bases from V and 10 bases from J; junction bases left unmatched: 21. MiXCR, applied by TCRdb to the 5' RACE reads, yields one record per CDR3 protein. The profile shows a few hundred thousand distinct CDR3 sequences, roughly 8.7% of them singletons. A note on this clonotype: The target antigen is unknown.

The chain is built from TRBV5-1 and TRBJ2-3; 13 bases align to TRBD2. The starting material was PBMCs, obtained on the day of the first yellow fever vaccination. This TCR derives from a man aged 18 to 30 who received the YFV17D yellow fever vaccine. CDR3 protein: CASSPRPTSGGAPGWAQYF. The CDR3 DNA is TGCGCCAGCAGCCCGCGCCCCACTAGCGGGGGGGCACCGGGCTGGGCGCAGTATTTT.